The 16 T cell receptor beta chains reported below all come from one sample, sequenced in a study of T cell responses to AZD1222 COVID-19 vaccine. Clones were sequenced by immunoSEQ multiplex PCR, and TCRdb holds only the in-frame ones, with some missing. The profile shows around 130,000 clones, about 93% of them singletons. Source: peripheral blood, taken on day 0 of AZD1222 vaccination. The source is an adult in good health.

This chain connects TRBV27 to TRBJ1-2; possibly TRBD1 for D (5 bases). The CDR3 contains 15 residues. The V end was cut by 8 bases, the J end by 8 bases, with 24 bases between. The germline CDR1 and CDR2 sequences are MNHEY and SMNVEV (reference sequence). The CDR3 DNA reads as TGTGCCAGCGGCCTTGGATGGGGCAGCGTTAAAGGCTACACCTTC. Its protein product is CASGLGWGSVKGYTF.

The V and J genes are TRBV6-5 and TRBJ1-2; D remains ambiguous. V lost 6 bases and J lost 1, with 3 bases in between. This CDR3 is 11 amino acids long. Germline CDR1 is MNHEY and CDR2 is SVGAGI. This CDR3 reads CASRINYGYTF. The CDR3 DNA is TGTGCCAGCAGAATTAACTATGGCTACACCTTC.

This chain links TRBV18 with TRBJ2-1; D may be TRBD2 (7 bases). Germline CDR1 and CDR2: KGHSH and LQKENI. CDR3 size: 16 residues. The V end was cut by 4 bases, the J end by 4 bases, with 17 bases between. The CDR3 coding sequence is TGTGCCAGCTCACTTTCCGCGGGGGCCGATTACAATGAGCAGTTCTTC. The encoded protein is CASSLSAGADYNEQFF.

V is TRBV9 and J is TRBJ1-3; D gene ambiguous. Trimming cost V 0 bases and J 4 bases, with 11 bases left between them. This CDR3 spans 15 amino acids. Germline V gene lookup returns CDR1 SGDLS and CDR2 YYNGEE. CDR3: CASSVASGVGNTIYF. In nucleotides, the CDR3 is TGTGCCAGCAGCGTAGCTAGTGGTGTCGGAAACACCATATATTTT. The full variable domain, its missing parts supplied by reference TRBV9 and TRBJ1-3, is DSGVTQTPKHLITATGQRVTLRCSPRSGDLSVYWYQQSLDQGLQFLIQYYNGEERAKGNILERFSAQQFPDLHSELNLSSLELGDSALYFCASSVASGVGNTIYFGEGSWLTVV.

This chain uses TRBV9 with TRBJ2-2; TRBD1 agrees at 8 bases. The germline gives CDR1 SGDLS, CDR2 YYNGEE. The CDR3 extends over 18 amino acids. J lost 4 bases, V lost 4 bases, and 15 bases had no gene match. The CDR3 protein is CASSPRPGTGKPTGELFF. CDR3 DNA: TGTGCCAGCAGCCCCCGGCCCGGGACAGGCAAACCCACCGGGGAGCTGTTTTTT.

The CDR3 sequence is CASSSTGQVNEKLFF. CDR3 nucleotides: TGCGCCAGCAGCTCCACGGGACAGGTTAATGAAAAACTGTTTTTT. The chain combines TRBV5-1 with TRBJ1-4; 8 nucleotides agree with TRBD1. The J segment lost 4 bases and the V segment lost 3 bases, leaving 5 bases of the junction unmatched. CDR1 and CDR2 from the germline V gene are SGHRS and YFSETQ. The CDR3 runs to 15 residues. Full variable domain (missing parts from reference TRBV5-1 and TRBJ1-4): KAGVTQTPRYLIKTRGQQVTLSCSPISGHRSVSWYQQTPGQGLQFLFEYFSETQRNKGNFPGRFSGRQFSNSRSEMNVSTLELGDSALYLCASSSTGQVNEKLFFGSGTQLSVL.

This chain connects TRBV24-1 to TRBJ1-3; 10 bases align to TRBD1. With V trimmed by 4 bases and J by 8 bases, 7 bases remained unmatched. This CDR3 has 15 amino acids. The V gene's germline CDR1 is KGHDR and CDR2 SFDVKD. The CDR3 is CATSDPTGGRDTIYF. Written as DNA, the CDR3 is TGTGCCACCAGTGACCCGACAGGGGGCAGGGACACCATATATTTT.

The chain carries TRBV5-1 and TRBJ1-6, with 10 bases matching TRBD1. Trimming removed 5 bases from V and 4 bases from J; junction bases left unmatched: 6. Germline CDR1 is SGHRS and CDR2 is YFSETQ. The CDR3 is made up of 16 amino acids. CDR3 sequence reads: CASRTGGEPYNSPLHF. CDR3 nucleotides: TGCGCCAGCAGGACAGGGGGCGAGCCGTATAATTCACCCCTCCACTTT.

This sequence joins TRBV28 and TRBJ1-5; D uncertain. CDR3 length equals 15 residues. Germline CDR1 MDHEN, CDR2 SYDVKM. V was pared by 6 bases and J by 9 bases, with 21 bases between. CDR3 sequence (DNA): TGTGCCAGCAGCGACGGACCGCGTCGAGGAGTGCCCCAGCATTTT. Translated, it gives CASSDGPRRGVPQHF.

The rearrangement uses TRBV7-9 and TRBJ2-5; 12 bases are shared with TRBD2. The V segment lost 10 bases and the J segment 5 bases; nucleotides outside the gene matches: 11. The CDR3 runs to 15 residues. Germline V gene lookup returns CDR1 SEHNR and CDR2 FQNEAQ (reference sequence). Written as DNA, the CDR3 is TGTGCCACCCGGACTAGCGGGGCTCTCGGGGAGACCCAGTACTTC. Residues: CATRTSGALGETQYF.

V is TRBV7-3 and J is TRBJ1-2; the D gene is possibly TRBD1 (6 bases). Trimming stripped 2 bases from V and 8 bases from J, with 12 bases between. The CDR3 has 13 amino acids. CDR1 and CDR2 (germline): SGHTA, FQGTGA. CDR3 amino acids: CASSLAGESGYTF. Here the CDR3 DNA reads TGTGCCAGCAGCTTAGCAGGGGAGAGCGGCTACACCTTC.

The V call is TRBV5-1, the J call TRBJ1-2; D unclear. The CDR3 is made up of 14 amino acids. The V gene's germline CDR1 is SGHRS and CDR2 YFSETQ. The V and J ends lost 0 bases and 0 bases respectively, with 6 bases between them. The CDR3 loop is CASSLEGSNYGYTF. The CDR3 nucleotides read TGCGCCAGCAGCTTGGAGGGTTCTAACTATGGCTACACCTTC.

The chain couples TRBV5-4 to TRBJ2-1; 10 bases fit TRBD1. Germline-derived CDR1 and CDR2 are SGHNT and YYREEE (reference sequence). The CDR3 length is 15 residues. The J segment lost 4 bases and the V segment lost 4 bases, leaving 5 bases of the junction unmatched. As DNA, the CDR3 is TGTGCCAGCAGCGTCGACAGGGGGCCTTACAATGAGCAGTTCTTC. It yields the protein CASSVDRGPYNEQFF.

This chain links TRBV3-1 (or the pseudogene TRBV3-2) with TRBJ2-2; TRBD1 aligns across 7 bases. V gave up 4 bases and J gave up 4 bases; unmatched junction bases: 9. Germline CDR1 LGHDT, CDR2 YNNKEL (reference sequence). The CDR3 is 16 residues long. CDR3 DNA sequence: TGTGCCAGCAGCCTCAACAGGGGAAAGGGCACCGGGGAGCTGTTTTTT. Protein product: CASSLNRGKGTGELFF.

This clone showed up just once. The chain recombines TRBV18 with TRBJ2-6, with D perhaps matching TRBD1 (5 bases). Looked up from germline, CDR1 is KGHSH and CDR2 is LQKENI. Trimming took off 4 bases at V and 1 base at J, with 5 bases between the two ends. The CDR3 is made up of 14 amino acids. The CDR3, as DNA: TGTGCCAGCTCACAGGGGTCTGGGGCCAACGTCCTGACTTTC. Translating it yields CASSQGSGANVLTF.

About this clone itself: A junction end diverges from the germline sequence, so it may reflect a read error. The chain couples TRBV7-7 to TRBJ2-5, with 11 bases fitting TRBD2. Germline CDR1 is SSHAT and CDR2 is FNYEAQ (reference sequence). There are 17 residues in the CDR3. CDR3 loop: CASSLGISGGGQETQYF. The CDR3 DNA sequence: TGTGCTAGCAGCTTAGGGATTAGCGGGGGGGGTCAAGAGACCCAGTACTTC.